This T cell receptor (beta chain) was recorded in a study of blood T cells in healthy people across ages. General observations from the study: Comparison with aged donors showed that long-lived donors had more naive CD4+ cells and higher diversity. Diversity of TCR beta per million T cells declined in a roughly linear way with age.

Points on this clonotype: Antigen: not known.

V was cut by 2 bases and J by 5 bases, with 15 bases left in between. CDR1 is SGHDN, CDR2 FVKESK, per germline. This CDR3 region has 15 residues. With a J-beta primer mix and a sample-barcoded 5' primer, a second PCR ran 7 to 11 cycles. CDR3-containing paired-end reads numbering at least 2.5 million came from each sample. MiXCR, applied by TCRdb to the 5' RACE reads, yields one record per CDR3 protein. This sample carries 700,000 to 1,000,000 distinct CDR3 sequences, around 43% of them seen once, and the ten largest clones take around 18%. This chain uses TRBV14 with TRBJ2-5, with a weak D call TRBD1 (6 bases). Sequenced: blood. The TCR comes from a man aged 60 to 75 in good health. In nucleotides, the CDR3 is TGTGCCAGCAGCCAAAATACAGGGCGGCAGGAGACCCAGTACTTC. Its translation is CASSQNTGRQETQYF.